This entry lists 24 T cell receptor beta chains sequenced from one sample in a study of Ad26.COV2.S vaccination and SARS-CoV-2 variants. TCRdb keeps only in-frame clones here, not all; method: immunoSEQ multiplex PCR. Of about 410,000 clones listed, about 91% are singletons. Treatment reported: 19 received Ad26.COV2.S at low or high dose, single or two shots; five or six received placebo; per-sample allocation not given. The samples were gathered on day 63 after the first injection of vaccine or placebo. Sequencing used peripheral blood, obtained in a trial of Ad26.COV2.S vaccine versus placebo. All receptors come from a person aged 18-65 years who received the Ad26.COV2.S COVID-19 vaccine or a placebo.

The chain combines TRBV5-4 with TRBJ2-5; 10 nucleotides align to TRBD2. The ends lost 2 bases at V and 5 bases at J; junction bases unmatched: 9. The CDR3 has 16 residues. Per germline, CDR1 SGHNT and CDR2 YYREEE (reference sequence). CDR3 loop: CASSLAGGVQGETQYF. The CDR3, as DNA: TGTGCCAGCAGCTTAGCGGGAGGGGTTCAGGGGGAGACCCAGTACTTC.

The rearrangement uses TRBV7-3 and TRBJ2-2, with 9 bases lining up with TRBD2. The CDR3 has 14 amino acids. V trimming: 8 bases; J trimming: 3 bases; junction bases outside the gene matches: 4. Germline V CDR1 and CDR2: SGHTA, FQGTGA. DNA of the CDR3: TGTGCCAGCGGCCGGACTAGCGACACCGGGGAGCTGTTTTTT. Its translation is CASGRTSDTGELFF.

The chain carries TRBV28 and TRBJ2-1; the match to TRBD2 covers 11 bases. The CDR3 length is 16 residues. V gave up 6 bases and J gave up 3 bases; unmatched junction bases: 7. Germline V gene sequence: CDR1 MDHEN, CDR2 SYDVKM. In nucleotides, the CDR3 is TGTGCCAGCAGACCTAGACTAGCGGGGTTCTACAATGAGCAGTTCTTC. Amino acid sequence: CASRPRLAGFYNEQFF. Combining the CDR3 with reference TRBV28 and TRBJ2-1 gives the whole variable domain DVKVTQSSRYLVKRTGEKVFLECVQDMDHENMFWYRQDPGLGLRLIYFSYDVKMKEKGDIPEGYSVSREKKERFSLILESASTNQTSMYLCASRPRLAGFYNEQFFGPGTRLTVL.

The chain is built from TRBV10-3 and TRBJ2-7; 9 bases map to TRBD2. V lost 3 bases, J lost 1 base, and 7 bases stayed unmatched. Germline values: CDR1 ENHRY, CDR2 SYGVKD. The CDR3 spans 16 residues. CDR3 sequence reads: CAISDPGLAGSYEQYF. The DNA for the CDR3 is TGTGCCATCAGTGACCCGGGGCTAGCGGGGTCCTACGAGCAGTACTTC.

The chain links TRBV30 to TRBJ1-2; TRBD1 matches at 7 bases. J lost 4 bases, V lost 0 bases, and 5 bases had no gene match. Germline CDR1 reads GTSNPN; CDR2 reads SVGIG (reference sequence). This CDR3 contains 14 residues. The CDR3 nucleotides read TGTGCCTGGAGTGTAGAGGGGACAGTCTATGGCTACACCTTC. Residues: CAWSVEGTVYGYTF. The variable domain in full, with the rest retrieved from reference TRBV30 and TRBJ1-2, is SQTIHQWPATLVQPVGSPLSLECTVEGTSNPNLYWYRQAAGRGLQLLFYSVGIGQISSEVPQNLSASRPQDRQFILSSKKLLLSDSGFYLCAWSVEGTVYGYTFGSGTRLTVV.

The chain carries TRBV27 and TRBJ2-3; perhaps TRBD2 as D (6 bases). The CDR3 spans 14 residues. V was shortened by 4 bases and J by 2 bases, with 10 bases between the two germline ends. From germline, CDR1 is MNHEY and CDR2 SMNVEV (reference sequence). The CDR3 DNA reads as TGTGCCAGCAGTTCCGGGAGATTCACAGATACGCAGTATTTT. This encodes CASSSGRFTDTQYF.

V and J are TRBV4-2 and TRBJ1-2; possible D gene TRBD1, 5 bases. The CDR3 runs 14 residues. The germline CDR1 and CDR2 sequences are LGHNA and YNFKEQ. V lost 1 base to trimming and J lost 8 bases, with 14 bases between them. For the CDR3, the DNA is TGTGCCAGCAGCCAAGTTCGGGACGGCACGGGCTACACCTTC. Translation: CASSQVRDGTGYTF.

The rearrangement joins TRBV19 to TRBJ1-1, with D maybe TRBD1 (5 bases). CDR3 size: 14 residues. Per the germline V gene, CDR1 is LNHDA and CDR2 is SQIVND (reference sequence). Trimming removed 4 bases at V and 4 bases at J, with 13 bases between. The CDR3 nucleotides are TGTGCCAGTAGTAAGGGAGGGGAGGGCACTGAAGCTTTCTTT. Translating gives CASSKGGEGTEAFF.

V gene TRBV10-3 combines with J gene TRBJ1-4; tentatively, D is TRBD1 (6 bases). The CDR3 loop spans 13 amino acids. CDR1 and CDR2 (germline): ENHRY, SYGVKD. CDR3: CASGDSTNEKLFF. CDR3 DNA sequence: TGTGCGTCAGGGGATAGCACTAATGAAAAACTGTTTTTT.

J is TRBJ2-3 and V is TRBV3-1 (or the pseudogene TRBV3-2); D uncertain. The V gene lost 1 base and the J gene lost 5 bases, with 7 bases spanning the gap. This CDR3 has 13 amino acids. Germline V gives CDR1 LGHDT, CDR2 YNNKEL (reference sequence). CDR3 nucleotides: TGTGCCAGCAGCCAAGTTTTGGTAGATACGCAGTATTTT. This translates into CASSQVLVDTQYF.

The chain carries TRBV20-1 and TRBJ2-7, with D hard to call. The CDR3 runs to 11 residues. V lost 5 bases to trimming and J lost 6 bases, with 11 bases between them. Germline V gene sequence: CDR1 DFQATT, CDR2 SNEGSKA (reference sequence). CDR3 in amino acids: CSALKASEQYF. The DNA for the CDR3 is TGCAGTGCTTTGAAGGCCTCCGAGCAGTACTTC.

This clone occurred once. The chain recombines TRBV10-3 with TRBJ2-3; TRBD2 matches 10 bases. From germline, CDR1 is ENHRY and CDR2 SYGVKD. Trimming cost V 2 bases and J 2 bases; bases outside gene matches: 13. CDR3 length: 19 amino acids. The CDR3 region has the DNA TGTGCCATCAGTGAGGCCGGGTCTAGCGGGAGCCCTATCACAGATACGCAGTATTTT. Protein sequence: CAISEAGSSGSPITDTQYF.

The chain couples TRBV7-9 to TRBJ2-7, with 8 bases identical to TRBD2. Trimming cost V 5 bases and J 6 bases; bases outside gene matches: 9. This CDR3 spans 14 amino acids. The germline gives CDR1 SEHNR, CDR2 FQNEAQ (reference sequence). The CDR3: CASSQAGALGEQYF. CDR3 DNA sequence: TGTGCCAGCAGCCAAGCGGGAGCCCTGGGCGAGCAGTACTTC.

This chain links TRBV5-6 with TRBJ2-5, with D possibly TRBD2 on 6 matching bases. CDR3 length: 17 residues. V lost 0 bases, J lost 5 bases, and 20 bases lay in between. Germline values: CDR1 SGHDT, CDR2 YYEEEE. DNA for the CDR3: TGTGCCAGCAGCTTGGGGGAGGTCAGACGAGGGTTTGAGACCCAGTACTTC. Translation: CASSLGEVRRGFETQYF.

This chain joins TRBV6-2 or TRBV6-3 and TRBJ2-7, with 7 bases lining up with TRBD2. Trimming took 2 bases from V and 4 from J; bases not matched to a gene: 5. Per the germline V gene, CDR1 is MNHEY and CDR2 is SVGEGT. This CDR3 has 14 amino acids. The CDR3: CASSYPGLQYEQYF. CDR3 nucleotide sequence: TGTGCCAGCAGTTACCCGGGACTACAGTACGAGCAGTACTTC.

The rearrangement links TRBV18 to TRBJ2-2, with no clear D. Germline V gene data show CDR1 as KGHSH and CDR2 as LQKENI. Deletions cut 2 bases from V and 4 bases from J, with 5 bases between. This CDR3 is built from 13 residues. The CDR3 DNA sequence: TGTGCCAGCTCACCAATGGGCACCGGGGAGCTGTTTTTT. It yields the protein CASSPMGTGELFF.

The chain is built from TRBV7-8 and TRBJ1-6; 8 positions agree with TRBD1. Germline values: CDR1 SGHVS, CDR2 FQNEAQ. The V and J ends lost 5 bases and 7 bases, in that order; junction bases with no gene match: 10. This CDR3 is 16 amino acids long. The CDR3 region is CASSPGQGLANSPLHF. The CDR3 DNA follows: TGTGCCAGCAGCCCCGGACAGGGTTTGGCAAATTCACCCCTCCACTTT. Based on the CDR3 plus reference TRBV7-8 and TRBJ1-6, the full variable domain is GAGVSQSPRYKVAKRGQDVALRCDPISGHVSLFWYQQALGQGPEFLTYFQNEAQLDKSGLPSDRFFAERPEGSVSTLKIQRTQQEDSAVYLCASSPGQGLANSPLHFGNGTRLTVT.

V is TRBV29-1 and J is TRBJ1-4, with a possible D match to TRBD1 (5 bases). V was shortened by 5 bases and J by 7 bases, with 17 bases between the two germline ends. Germline lookup yields CDR1 SQVTM and CDR2 ANQGSEA. This CDR3 has 14 amino acids. The CDR3 loop is CSVSSRVGGEKLFF. In nucleotides, the CDR3 is TGCAGCGTTAGCTCCAGGGTTGGGGGTGAAAAACTGTTTTTT.

This sequence joins TRBV6-2 or TRBV6-3 and TRBJ1-3, with D possibly matching TRBD1 (5 bases). This CDR3 comprises 15 residues. Germline-derived CDR1 and CDR2 are MNHEY and SVGEGT. Deletions cut 6 bases from V and 1 base from J, with 13 bases between. CDR3 amino acids: CASSPEGASGNTIYF. The CDR3 nucleotides are TGTGCCAGCAGCCCTGAAGGGGCATCTGGAAACACCATATATTTT.

V is TRBV6-5 and J is TRBJ2-3; 11 nucleotides align to TRBD2. From germline, CDR1 is MNHEY and CDR2 SVGAGI. The CDR3 totals 15 residues. The ends lost 11 bases at V and 4 bases at J; junction bases unmatched: 11. CDR3 amino acids: CAGEAASGRSDTQYF. The CDR3 DNA reads as TGTGCCGGCGAGGCCGCTAGCGGGAGGTCAGATACGCAGTATTTT.

The DNA of the CDR3 is TGTGCCAGCTCACCATCCTGGGGGGAGACCCAGTACTTC. It yields the protein CASSPSWGETQYF. The chain employs TRBV18 and TRBJ2-5, with D tentatively TRBD1 or TRBD2 (5 bases each). Germline V gene sequence: CDR1 KGHSH, CDR2 LQKENI. The V and J ends lost 2 bases and 5 bases respectively, with 9 bases between them. The CDR3 runs 13 residues.

The chain links TRBV5-6 to TRBJ1-1, with D uncertain. The ends were cut back, 3 bases at V and 1 base at J, with 4 bases in the middle. The CDR3 runs to 12 residues. Germline V gene data show CDR1 as SGHDT and CDR2 as YYEEEE. DNA of the CDR3: TGTGCCAGCAGCTGGGGGAACACTGAAGCTTTCTTT. The encoded protein is CASSWGNTEAFF. Variable domain in full (rest from reference TRBV5-6 and TRBJ1-1): DAGVTQSPTHLIKTRGQQVTLRCSPKSGHDTVSWYQQALGQGPQFIFQYYEEEERQRGNFPDRFSGHQFPNYSSELNVNALLLGDSALYLCASSWGNTEAFFGQGTRLTVV.

A few counts support this clone. This chain connects TRBV7-9 to TRBJ2-7; possibly TRBD1 or TRBD2 for D (5 bases each). Trimming shortened V by 4 bases and J by 4 bases, and 14 bases separated the two germline ends. Germline V CDR1 and CDR2: SEHNR, FQNEAQ (reference sequence). The CDR3 is 14 residues long. The CDR3 region is CASSSMGEGYEQYF. The CDR3 coding sequence is TGTGCCAGCAGCTCCATGGGGGAAGGGTACGAGCAGTACTTC.

This chain uses TRBV18 with TRBJ1-4; 7 bases line up with TRBD1. The germline CDR1 and CDR2 sequences are KGHSH and LQKENI. Losses at the gene ends were 6 bases for V and 4 bases for J; bases not matched to a gene: 5. This CDR3 spans 14 amino acids. The CDR3 is CASSVGQLNEKLFF. CDR3 coding DNA: TGTGCCAGCTCGGTGGGACAGCTTAATGAAAAACTGTTTTTT.